This T cell receptor (beta chain) was sequenced for a study of blood T cells in healthy people across ages (dated by TCRdb to the mid-2010s). General notes on the study: Template switching captured roughly one uniquely barcoded TCR beta cDNA molecule per two T cells in model experiments. The study analyzed two additional independent replicas of 1 million unique cDNA reads from the same blood draw for two donors, one aged 18 to 29 and one aged 80 or older. Using deep sequencing normalized with unique cDNA molecular identifiers, the study measured how TCR beta repertoire diversity changes with age. Donors were grouped into four age groups: young (average roughly 16 years), middle-aged (roughly 38), aged (approximately 58) and long-lived (around 80). To avoid experimental bias, donors of different ages were spread randomly across the sequencing lanes.

CDR1 and CDR2 were assigned from the germline V gene as LGHNA and YSLEER. The V end gives up 3 bases and the J end 9 bases, leaving 11 bases in the junction not matched to a gene. The CDR3 has 16 amino acids, counting the end cysteine and phenylalanine. Kept here is only the CDR3 DNA, which spans 48 bases and is read in frame from base 1. Systemically healthy Caucasian individuals from Russia, approximately 39 in total and aged about 6 to 90 years, were included as donors. Approximately 9 milliliters of peripheral blood were collected from each donor into EDTA-treated Vacutainer tubes. Ficoll-Paque density-gradient centrifugation was used to isolate PBMCs, with at least 7 million per sample. Total RNA was extracted from PBMCs with Trizol reagent, with at least 6 micrograms obtained per sample. Naive CD45RAhigh/CD27high T cell percentages were measured by flow cytometry on a PBMC aliquot from every donor.

At least ten counts were recorded for this clonotype. Its target antigen remains unknown. Base qualities were left out, and no much larger clone turns up one base away. Libraries were made using 5' RACE. The listed sequencing device is Illumina HiSeq 2500. The second PCR ran for about 7 to 11 cycles and used a J-beta primer mix along with a sample-barcoded 5' primer. A unique molecular identifier was introduced onto each TCR beta cDNA molecule by a template-switch 5' adaptor carrying 12 random nucleotides. At least 2.5 million CDR3-containing paired-end reads were obtained from each sample. All of the RNA was converted into first-strand cDNA using the Mint cDNA synthesis kit, with a TRBC-specific oligonucleotide serving as the primer. All cDNA was treated with uracil-DNA glycosylase and then went through a first 18-cycle PCR with the universal primers M1SS and BC2_uni_R. The study's own analysis went as follows. For normalization, 1 million high-quality reads, each with a distinct molecular identifier, were randomly selected from each sample. Reads with shared molecular identifiers were discarded instead of being binned into consensus sequences. MiTCR, run with a Q25 quality threshold and the strictest error-elimination algorithm, handled CDR3 identification, clonotype clustering and error correction. Lower-bound total TCR beta diversity was estimated with a nonparametric unseen species model using Euler transformation. TCRdb reprocessing: public reads trimmed at Q25 with fastp, clones called with MiXCR, in-frame beta chains kept. Each entry merges the rows of one CDR3 protein and shows their most common DNA and genes. TCRdb's processing, not the authors' own work, is the source of the V and J calls. Within this sample are approximately 320,000 distinct CDR3 sequences, with 25% to 30% of them counted one time only. The top ten hold approximately 28% of the sample.

Overall results and qualifications from the work: As age increased, observed TCR beta diversity per million T cells dropped in a roughly linear way, and a significant reduction was already evident by age around 41. Since profiling was done on bulk unsorted PBMCs, naive and antigen-experienced compartments could not be conclusively compared. There was a strong correlation between observed TCR beta diversity and the percentage of naive T cells measured by flow cytometry. The CMV infection status of donors was not known, potentially confounding age-related changes in expanded clonotypes. The long-lived group showed more naive CD4+ T cells, fewer expanded clones and increased TCR diversity than the aged group, suggesting age selection. Estimates of total diversity from one million sequenced T cells were regarded as lower bounds and underestimates.

The sequence came from a woman between 65 and 79 years old in good health. The sequenced sample was blood. The chain was built from TRBV4-3 and TRBJ2-1; TRBD2 aligns with 10 central bases. At the DNA level, the sequence is TGCGCCAGCAGCCACGAAGCGGGAGGGTTATTGGGTGAGCAGTTCTTC. Translated, this is CASSHEAGGLLGEQFF.